The present entry profiles one T cell receptor beta chain with its context. Its specificity is unknown. One end of the junction fails to match germline, which may point to a read error. This sample is drawn from a study of response to subunit inactivated influenza vaccine. The CDR3 spans 11 residues. Per the germline V gene, CDR1 is DFQATT and CDR2 is SNEGSKA (reference sequence). Study-wide results and caveats: Few additional T cells are recruited per seasonal influenza vaccination, authors suggested.

Each CDR3 protein gets one entry after TCRdb re-called the RT-PCR reads with MiXCR. The sample consists of about half a million distinct CDR3 sequences, less than 8% of them appearing once. This chain links TRBV20-1 with TRBJ2-7; D call uncertain. This TCR derives from a man aged 45 to 75 who received an inactivated influenza vaccine. Sequenced material: PBMCs from blood, taken roughly 24 months after vaccination. CDR3 bases: TGCAGTGCTGCCACCTCCCGCGAGCAGAACTTC. It translates to CSAATSREQNF.